The 10 T cell receptor beta chains below were found in one sample sequenced in a study of OX40 agonist ivuxolimab in advanced cancers. The assay was immunoSEQ multiplex PCR, and TCRdb's table has in-frame clones only and misses some. The sample holds about 20,000 clones; roughly 80% are singletons and the top ten take roughly a quarter. This sample comprised CD4+ or CD8+ T cells sorted from blood, obtained in a trial of the OX40 agonist ivuxolimab. Source of these receptors: an adult with an advanced solid tumor such as melanoma, head and neck, liver or kidney cancer.

CDR3 bases: TGTGCCAGCAGCCAATATACCGGGACGGGAAACACCATATATTTT. This codes for CASSQYTGTGNTIYF. This chain joins TRBV14 and TRBJ1-3, with D maybe TRBD1 (5 bases). The CDR3 spans 15 residues. Germline CDR1 and CDR2: SGHDN and FVKESK. Trimming shortened V by 2 bases and J by 4 bases, and 12 bases separated the two germline ends. The variable domain in full, with the rest retrieved from reference TRBV14 and TRBJ1-3, is EAGVTQFPSHSVIEKGQTVTLRCDPISGHDNLYWYRRVMGKEIKFLLHFVKESKQDESGMPNNRFLAERTGGTYSTLKVQPAELEDSGVYFCASSQYTGTGNTIYFGEGSWLTVV.

The rearrangement joins TRBV27 to TRBJ2-2, with D unclear. Deletions cut 4 bases from V and 4 bases from J, with 7 bases between. Germline V gives CDR1 MNHEY, CDR2 SMNVEV (reference sequence). This CDR3 contains 13 residues. The CDR3 reads CASSWSSTGELFF. Written as DNA, the CDR3 is TGTGCCAGCAGTTGGTCCAGCACCGGGGAGCTGTTTTTT.

The chain uses TRBV9 and TRBJ2-1; D remains ambiguous. Germline assignment: CDR1 SGDLS and CDR2 YYNGEE. Trimming took off 7 bases at V and 7 bases at J, with 9 bases between the two ends. This CDR3 region has 11 residues. In DNA, the CDR3 is TGTGCCAGCTCTGATATTAATGAGCAGTTCTTC. Translation: CASSDINEQFF.

V is TRBV2 and J is TRBJ2-7; D is possibly TRBD2 (5 bases). The CDR3 is made up of 13 amino acids. Trimming shortened V by 4 bases and J by 2 bases, and 9 bases separated the two germline ends. From germline, CDR1 is SNHLY and CDR2 FYNNEI. The CDR3 region is CASSGAGTYEQYF. CDR3 nucleotide sequence: TGTGCCAGCAGTGGTGCCGGGACCTACGAGCAGTACTTC.

This chain links TRBV7-8 with TRBJ2-1, with D tentatively TRBD1 or TRBD2 (5 bases each). The germline V gene has CDR1 SGHVS and CDR2 FQNEAQ. CDR3 length: 14 amino acids. Trimming pared 1 base from V and 5 bases from J, leaving 9 bases between. The chain's CDR3 is CASSLGGIHNEQFF. In DNA form, the CDR3 reads TGTGCCAGCAGCTTAGGGGGGATTCACAATGAGCAGTTCTTC.

The chain links TRBV5-1 to TRBJ1-4; no firm D call. Germline lookup yields CDR1 SGHRS and CDR2 YFSETQ. Trimming took 3 bases from V and 6 from J, leaving 12 bases between them. The CDR3 totals 14 residues. DNA of the CDR3: TGCGCCAGCAGCTGGACGGATATGGATGAAAAACTGTTTTTT. Translated, it gives CASSWTDMDEKLFF.

V and J are TRBV7-9 and TRBJ2-7; 13 bases fit TRBD2. The CDR3 spans 15 residues. Germline CDR1 is SEHNR and CDR2 is FQNEAQ (reference sequence). The J segment lost 3 bases and the V segment lost 5 bases, leaving 4 bases of the junction unmatched. The CDR3 loop reads CASSGTSGINYEQYF. The CDR3 nucleotides are TGTGCCAGCAGCGGGACTAGCGGGATCAACTACGAGCAGTACTTC.

By share, this clone ranks as medium-sized. V usage is TRBV5-4 and J usage is TRBJ2-2; D is unclear. The CDR3 spans 13 residues. In germline, CDR1 is SGHNT, CDR2 YYREEE (reference sequence). Trimming removed 4 bases from V and 3 bases from J, with 7 bases in between. The CDR3 spells CASSPLYTGELFF. CDR3 nucleotides: TGTGCCAGCAGCCCCCTCTACACCGGGGAGCTGTTTTTT.

The V and J genes are TRBV28 and TRBJ2-7; D may correspond to TRBD1 or TRBD2 (6 bases each). The CDR3 has 16 residues. From germline, CDR1 is MDHEN and CDR2 SYDVKM. V lost 6 bases and J lost 4, with 22 bases in between. The CDR3 sequence: CASSSLRAGQFYEQYF. The DNA of the CDR3 is TGTGCCAGCAGCTCCCTGAGGGCGGGACAATTTTACGAGCAGTACTTC. The complete variable domain, with remaining parts taken from reference TRBV28 and TRBJ2-7, reads DVKVTQSSRYLVKRTGEKVFLECVQDMDHENMFWYRQDPGLGLRLIYFSYDVKMKEKGDIPEGYSVSREKKERFSLILESASTNQTSMYLCASSSLRAGQFYEQYFGPGTRLTVT.

J is TRBJ1-1 and V is TRBV4-3; D is unclear. The V gene lost 0 bases and the J gene lost 0 bases, with 8 bases spanning the gap. The CDR3 contains 15 residues. In germline, CDR1 is LGHNA, CDR2 YSLEER. The CDR3 nucleotides are TGCGCCAGCAGCCAAGATACCAGAGTGAACACTGAAGCTTTCTTT. Its translation: CASSQDTRVNTEAFF.